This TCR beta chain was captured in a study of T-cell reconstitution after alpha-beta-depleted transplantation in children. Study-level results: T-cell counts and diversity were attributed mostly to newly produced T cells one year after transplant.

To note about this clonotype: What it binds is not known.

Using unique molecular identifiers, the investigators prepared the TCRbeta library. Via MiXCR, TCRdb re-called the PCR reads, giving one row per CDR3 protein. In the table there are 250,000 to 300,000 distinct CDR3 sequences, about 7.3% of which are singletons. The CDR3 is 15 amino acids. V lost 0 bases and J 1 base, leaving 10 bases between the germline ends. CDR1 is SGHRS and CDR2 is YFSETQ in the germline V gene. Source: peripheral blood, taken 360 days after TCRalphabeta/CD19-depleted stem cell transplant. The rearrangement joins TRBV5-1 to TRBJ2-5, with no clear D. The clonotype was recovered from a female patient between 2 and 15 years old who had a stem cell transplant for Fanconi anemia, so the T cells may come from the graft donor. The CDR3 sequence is CASSLASGLQETQYF. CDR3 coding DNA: TGCGCCAGCAGCTTGGCCTCCGGGCTCCAAGAGACCCAGTACTTC.